This T cell receptor (beta chain) was recorded in a study of T cells in Graves' hyperthyroidism and ophthalmopathy. Overall study context: Peripheral blood specimens were obtained at initial diagnosis, prior to any treatment.

V was pared by 7 bases and J by 6 bases, with 8 bases of the junction left unmatched. The length of the CDR3 is 13 residues. Study-level findings and limits: Most thyroid clonotypes that were expanded above 0.001 also turned up in blood.

Absent ophthalmopathy progression within 18 months defined stable Graves' hyperthyroidism. Diagnoses were established using clinical symptoms, serum thyroxine and TRAb, thyroid ultrasound and orbital computed tomography. Amplified regions were TCR beta CDR3 sequences from RNA transcripts. Using the HTBI primer set, a first-round RT-PCR was run on the TCR CDR3. TCRdb re-analysed the multiplex PCR reads in MiXCR, keeping a single row per CDR3 protein. The sample yields about 560,000 distinct CDR3 sequences, roughly a sixth seen once. This clonotype was seen at least ten times. Its target is unknown. Source material: blood. This rearrangement joins TRBV12-3 or TRBV12-4 to TRBJ1-1; the match to TRBD1 covers 7 bases. This receptor was identified in a woman between 18 and 29 years old with Graves' hyperthyroidism. The CDR3 nucleotides are TGTGCCAGCAACGGCGTCGGGACAGCTGAAGCTTTCTTT. It is translated as CASNGVGTAEAFF.